A single sample gave rise to the 26 T cell receptor beta chains below, sequenced in a study of CD8+ T cells in alopecia areata. Extraction and reverse transcription of RNA yielded cDNA as the sequencing template. Using immunoSEQ multiplex PCR, the repertoire was profiled, and TCRdb retains in-frame clones only, with some absent. The repertoire holds about 180,000 clones, with approximately 49% as singletons. The treatment denotes: oral pan-JAK inhibitor, 5-10 mg twice daily. Sequences were derived from CD8+ T cells sorted from blood, sampled around week 54, from a patient treated with tofacitinib. These receptors all stem from a human donor with alopecia areata.

J is TRBJ2-1 and V is TRBV25-1; D call uncertain. The V end was cut by 2 bases, the J end by 0 bases, with 2 bases between. In germline, CDR1 is MGHDK, CDR2 SYGVNS. The CDR3 extends over 13 amino acids. CDR3 residues: CASSEISYNEQFF. The CDR3 DNA reads as TGTGCCAGCAGTGAAATCTCCTACAATGAGCAGTTCTTC.

This clone was seen once. The CDR3, as DNA: TGTGCCAGCACCACCGAGGGAGAGACCCAGTACTTC. Residues: CASTTEGETQYF. The gene calls are TRBV28 and TRBJ2-5, with D perhaps TRBD2 (5 bases). This CDR3 spans 12 amino acids. The germline CDR1 and CDR2 sequences are MDHEN and SYDVKM. V was shortened by 7 bases and J by 4 bases, with 10 bases between the two germline ends.

V gene TRBV30 combines with J gene TRBJ2-3; D unclear. Germline CDR1 GTSNPN, CDR2 SVGIG (reference sequence). The CDR3 is made up of 13 amino acids. V was cut by 0 bases and J by 6 bases, with 10 bases left in between. The CDR3 DNA is TGTGCCTGGAGTGTAACGTATCGGGATACGCAGTATTTT. The encoded protein is CAWSVTYRDTQYF.

This CDR3 is CASSLARETQYF. The CDR3 DNA sequence: TGTGCCAGCAGCTTAGCGCGGGAGACCCAGTACTTC. The chain couples TRBV11-2 to TRBJ2-5; D is uncertain. The CDR3 is 12 residues long. The germline V gene has CDR1 SGHAT and CDR2 FQNNGV. Trimming removed 1 base at V and 5 bases at J, with 5 bases between.

The chain combines TRBV27 with TRBJ2-6; perhaps TRBD1 as D (5 bases). This CDR3 has 18 amino acids. Germline CDR1 and CDR2: MNHEY and SMNVEV (reference sequence). The germline V and J ends were trimmed by 0 bases and 0 bases, with 12 bases remaining between them. CDR3 coding DNA: TGTGCCAGCAGTTTATCGGGCGACAGACTCTCTGGGGCCAACGTCCTGACTTTC. Translating it yields CASSLSGDRLSGANVLTF. Full variable domain (missing parts from reference TRBV27 and TRBJ2-6): EAQVTQNPRYLITVTGKKLTVTCSQNMNHEYMSWYRQDPGLGLRQIYYSMNVEVTDKGDVPEGYKVSRKEKRNFPLILESPSPNQTSLYFCASSLSGDRLSGANVLTFGAGSRLTVL.

The rearrangement links TRBV29-1 to TRBJ1-1, with 8 positions matching TRBD1. Germline V gene data show CDR1 as SQVTM and CDR2 as ANQGSEA. Trimming took 5 bases from V and 2 from J; bases not matched to a gene: 10. This CDR3 spans 15 amino acids. Written as DNA, the CDR3 is TGCAGCGTTACGGTACTGGGACAGGTTAACACTGAAGCTTTCTTT. Protein sequence: CSVTVLGQVNTEAFF.

This clone came up once. V gene TRBV4-3 combines with J gene TRBJ2-1; D possibly corresponds to TRBD2 (5 bases). The germline gives CDR1 LGHNA, CDR2 YSLEER. This CDR3 contains 15 residues. Deletions cut 0 bases from V and 8 bases from J, with 14 bases between. The CDR3 reads CASSQDPSGLDEQFF. In nucleotides, the CDR3 is TGCGCCAGCAGCCAAGATCCAAGCGGCCTCGATGAGCAGTTCTTC.

This clone was seen only a few times. The chain couples TRBV4-3 to TRBJ2-1, with D possibly being TRBD2 (6 bases). The germline CDR1 and CDR2 sequences are LGHNA and YSLEER. This CDR3 spans 15 amino acids. V was trimmed by 4 bases and J by 2 bases, leaving 12 bases between them. CDR3 DNA: TGCGCCAGCAGCCCGCGGGACTCCGCCTACAATGAGCAGTTCTTC. Protein product: CASSPRDSAYNEQFF.

The chain employs TRBV7-6 and TRBJ2-2, with D unclear. V lost 5 bases, J lost 1 base, and 8 bases lay in between. Germline V lookup: CDR1 SGHVS, CDR2 FNYEAQ. The length of the CDR3 is 14 residues. In nucleotides, the CDR3 is TGTGCCAGCAGCCTATCCATGAACACCGGGGAGCTGTTTTTT. This translates into CASSLSMNTGELFF.

The V gene is TRBV9, the J gene TRBJ2-1, with a weak D call TRBD2 (6 bases). Germline assignment: CDR1 SGDLS and CDR2 YYNGEE. V lost 4 bases and J 8 bases, leaving 16 bases between the germline ends. CDR3 length equals 14 residues. CDR3 residues: CASSLSGRLDEQFF. CDR3 coding DNA: TGTGCCAGCAGCCTCAGCGGGCGCCTGGATGAGCAGTTCTTC.

This clone occurred once. V is TRBV7-9 and J is TRBJ1-6; no clear D. Germline CDR1 reads SEHNR; CDR2 reads FQNEAQ (reference sequence). V was trimmed by 7 bases and J by 7 bases, leaving 17 bases between them. The CDR3 has 15 residues. The chain's CDR3 is CASTPGYTRNSPLHF. The DNA of the CDR3 is TGTGCCAGCACCCCGGGGTACACGCGGAATTCACCCCTCCACTTT.

This clone has only a few counts. The chain carries TRBV29-1 and TRBJ2-7; 8 bases are a match to TRBD1. Germline CDR1 is SQVTM and CDR2 is ANQGSEA. The CDR3 runs 13 residues. V lost 6 bases and J lost 2; bases outside the gene matches: 6. The CDR3 DNA reads as TGCAGCGTGGGACAGGTTTCCCCCTACGAGCAGTACTTC. Encoded protein: CSVGQVSPYEQYF.

This chain joins TRBV7-9 and TRBJ1-3, with 9 positions matching TRBD1. CDR3 size: 18 residues. V shed 5 bases and J 2 bases; nucleotides not matched to a gene: 13. Per germline, CDR1 SEHNR and CDR2 FQNEAQ (reference sequence). CDR3 residues: CASSPRTGVPMTGNTIYF. CDR3 bases: TGTGCCAGCAGCCCACGGACAGGGGTCCCTATGACTGGAAACACCATATATTTT.

J is TRBJ2-7 and V is TRBV6-6; no reliable D call. V dropped 10 bases and J dropped 0 bases, with 13 bases sitting between them. CDR1 is MNHNY, CDR2 SVGAGI, per germline (reference sequence). CDR3 length: 13 amino acids. CDR3 residues: CATWAESSYEQYF. In DNA, the CDR3 is TGTGCCACCTGGGCAGAGAGCTCCTACGAGCAGTACTTC.

This clone was detected only a few times. The V call is TRBV19, the J call TRBJ1-2; perhaps TRBD1 as D (6 bases). Trimming stripped 3 bases from V and 2 bases from J, with 7 bases between. CDR3 size: 13 residues. Germline V lookup: CDR1 LNHDA, CDR2 SQIVND (reference sequence). The CDR3, as DNA: TGTGCCAGTAGTATGGGGACAAACTATGGCTACACCTTC. Its protein product is CASSMGTNYGYTF.

V and J are TRBV30 and TRBJ1-2; possible D gene TRBD1, 6 bases. Germline-derived CDR1 and CDR2 are GTSNPN and SVGIG (reference sequence). The CDR3 runs 13 residues. V lost 0 bases to trimming and J lost 6 bases, with 11 bases between them. The CDR3 nucleotides read TGTGCCTGGAGTGTAATGGGGGCTGATGGCTACACCTTC. It encodes CAWSVMGADGYTF.

The rearrangement links TRBV11-1 to TRBJ1-4; TRBD1 aligns across 9 bases. The germline gives CDR1 SGHAT, CDR2 FQDESV (reference sequence). The CDR3 is 16 amino acids. J gave up 5 bases and V 5 bases, and 9 bases lay outside the gene matches. The CDR3 reads CASSHGTGRMNEKLFF. For the CDR3, the DNA is TGTGCCAGCAGCCACGGGACAGGGAGGATGAATGAAAAACTGTTTTTT.

In its sample, this clone was seen once. The gene calls are TRBV11-2 and TRBJ2-7; possibly TRBD2 for D (5 bases). V lost 1 base and J 7 bases, leaving 14 bases between the germline ends. This CDR3 spans 14 amino acids. CDR1 and CDR2 from the germline V gene are SGHAT and FQNNGV. CDR3 loop: CASSLVEGFVEQYF. In DNA form, the CDR3 reads TGTGCCAGCAGCTTAGTTGAGGGTTTCGTTGAGCAGTACTTC.

The V and J genes are TRBV25-1 and TRBJ1-6; D may be TRBD1 (5 bases). This CDR3 contains 15 residues. CDR1 is MGHDK, CDR2 SYGVNS, per germline. V lost 4 bases and J lost 6, with 13 bases in between. CDR3 nucleotides: TGTGCCAGCAGTGTCCTAACAGGAAGTAATTCACCCCTCCACTTT. Translation: CASSVLTGSNSPLHF.

The CDR3 DNA sequence: TGTGCCAGCAGGGGGACAACCAGCAATCAGCCCCAGCATTTT. Translating gives CASRGTTSNQPQHF. V and J are TRBV25-1 and TRBJ1-5; TRBD1 is a possible D gene (6 bases). V was cut by 6 bases and J by 1 base, with 10 bases left in between. Per germline, CDR1 MGHDK and CDR2 SYGVNS. The CDR3 consists of 14 residues. Drawing the rest from reference TRBV25-1 and TRBJ1-5, the complete variable domain is EADIYQTPRYLVIGTGKKITLECSQTMGHDKMYWYQQDPGMELHLIHYSYGVNSTEKGDLSSESTVSRIRTEHFPLTLESARPSHTSQYLCASRGTTSNQPQHFGDGTRLSIL.

The table lists this clone with a few counts. This chain connects TRBV30 to TRBJ1-1; the D gene is possibly TRBD1 (5 bases). From germline, CDR1 is GTSNPN and CDR2 SVGIG (reference sequence). Trimming left V 8 bases short and J 1 base short, with 17 bases between. The CDR3 covers 14 residues. CDR3 DNA: TGTGCCCATACCCGAGGGGTGGCGAACACTGAAGCTTTCTTT. Its translation: CAHTRGVANTEAFF. Looking up the rest from reference TRBV30 and TRBJ1-1 gives the full variable domain: SQTIHQWPATLVQPVGSPLSLECTVEGTSNPNLYWYRQAAGRGLQLLFYSVGIGQISSEVPQNLSASRPQDRQFILSSKKLLLSDSGFYLCAHTRGVANTEAFFGQGTRLTVV.

The chain joins TRBV5-8 to TRBJ1-6, with TRBD1 as a possible D gene (6 bases). V shed 4 bases and J shed 7 bases, with 12 bases lying between them. The CDR3 has 14 residues. CDR1 is SGHTS, CDR2 YDEGEE, per germline. The CDR3 here is CASSRRDTNSPLHF. The CDR3 DNA reads as TGTGCCAGCAGCCGGCGGGACACAAATTCACCCCTCCACTTT.

V gene TRBV15 combines with J gene TRBJ2-1, with D possibly being TRBD2 (6 bases). The CDR3 runs to 14 residues. With 6 bases removed from V and 4 bases from J, the gap between germline ends came to 13 bases. Germline CDR1 reads LNHNV; CDR2 reads YYDKDF (reference sequence). CDR3 sequence reads: CATSNVGGYNEQFF. CDR3 coding DNA: TGTGCCACCAGTAATGTGGGGGGATACAATGAGCAGTTCTTC.

The rearrangement links TRBV14 to TRBJ2-7; tentative D call: TRBD1 (6 bases). The CDR3 is 13 amino acids. Germline values: CDR1 SGHDN, CDR2 FVKESK. The V gene lost 0 bases and the J gene lost 9 bases, with 12 bases spanning the gap. CDR3 sequence (DNA): TGTGCCAGCAGCCAAGATTTTGGACAGCCGCAGTACTTC. Translated, it gives CASSQDFGQPQYF.

This clone was picked up a small number of times. The rearrangement uses TRBV12-5 and TRBJ2-7, with a tentative D call TRBD1 (7 bases). CDR3 length: 14 residues. Trimming cost V 5 bases and J 3 bases, with 14 bases left between them. Germline CDR1 and CDR2: LGHNT and FRNRAP. The CDR3 loop reads CASGGRDSDYEQYF. Here the CDR3 DNA reads TGTGCTAGTGGTGGGCGGGACAGCGACTACGAGCAGTACTTC.

This rearrangement joins TRBV2 to TRBJ2-5, with D hard to call. CDR3 length: 12 residues. Germline CDR1 is SNHLY and CDR2 is FYNNEI. The ends were cut back, 0 bases at V and 2 bases at J, with 1 base in the middle. CDR3 bases: TGTGCCAGCAGTGAAGCGCAAGAGACCCAGTACTTC. This gives the protein CASSEAQETQYF.